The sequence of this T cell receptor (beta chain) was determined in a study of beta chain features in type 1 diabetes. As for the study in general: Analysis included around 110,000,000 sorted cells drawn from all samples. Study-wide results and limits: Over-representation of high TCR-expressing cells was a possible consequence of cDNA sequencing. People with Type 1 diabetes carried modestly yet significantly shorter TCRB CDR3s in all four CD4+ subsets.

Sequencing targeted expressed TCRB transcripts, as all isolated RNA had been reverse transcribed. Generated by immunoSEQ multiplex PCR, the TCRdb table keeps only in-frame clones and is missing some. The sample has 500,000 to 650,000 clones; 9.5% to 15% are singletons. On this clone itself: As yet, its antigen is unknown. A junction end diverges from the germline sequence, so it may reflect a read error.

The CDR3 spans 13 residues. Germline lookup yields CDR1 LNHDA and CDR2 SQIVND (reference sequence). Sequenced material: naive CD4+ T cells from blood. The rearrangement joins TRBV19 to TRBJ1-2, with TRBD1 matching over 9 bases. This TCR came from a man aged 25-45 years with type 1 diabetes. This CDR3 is CASSGGTGHGYTF. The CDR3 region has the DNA TGTGCCAGTAGCGGCGGGACAGGGCATGGGTACACCTTC.